This note documents a single TCR beta chain sequence. With a much larger clone just one base away, this may be a read error. This CDR3 fails to terminate in the conserved phenylalanine or tryptophan, so it likely reflects a read error. This record comes from a study of T-cell reconstitution after alpha-beta-depleted transplantation in children. Unique molecular identifiers were used to barcode this TCRbeta library. One entry per CDR3 protein results from TCRdb running MiXCR on the PCR reads. The table shows hundreds of thousands of distinct CDR3 sequences, with roughly 9% occurring only once. The CDR3 loop spans 11 amino acids. Deletions cut 2 bases from V and 8 bases from J, with 6 bases between. The germline CDR1 and CDR2 sequences are SGHAT and FQNNGV.

The V and J genes are TRBV11-2 and TRBJ1-1; D is unclear. This material consisted of PBMCs from the stem cell graft donor, taken from the stem cell graft. This receptor was taken from a human donor who donated a stem cell graft to a child with acute lymphoblastic leukemia. The CDR3 sequence is CASSLSGEAFS. As DNA, the CDR3 is TGTGCCAGCAGCTTATCGGGAGAAGCTTTCTCT.